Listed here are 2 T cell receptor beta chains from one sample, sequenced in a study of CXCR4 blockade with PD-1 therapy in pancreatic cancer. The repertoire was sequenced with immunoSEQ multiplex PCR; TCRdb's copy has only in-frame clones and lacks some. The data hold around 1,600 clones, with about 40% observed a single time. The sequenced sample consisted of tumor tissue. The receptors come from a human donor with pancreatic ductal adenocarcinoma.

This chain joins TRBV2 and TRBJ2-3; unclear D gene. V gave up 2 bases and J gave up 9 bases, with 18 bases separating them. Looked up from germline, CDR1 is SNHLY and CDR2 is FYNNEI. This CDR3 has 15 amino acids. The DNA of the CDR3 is TGTGCCAGCAGTGAAAAGAGCGACCCCCGAAGGACGCAGTATTTT. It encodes CASSEKSDPRRTQYF.

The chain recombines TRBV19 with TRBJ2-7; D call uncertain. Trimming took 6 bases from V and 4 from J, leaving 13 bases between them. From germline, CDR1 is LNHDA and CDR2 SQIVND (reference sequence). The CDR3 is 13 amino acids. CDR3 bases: TGTGCCAGTAGCCCAAGACTGAATTACGAGCAGTACTTC. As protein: CASSPRLNYEQYF.